These T cell receptor beta chains were read from a single sample in a study of siplizumab effects on memory and regulatory T cells. Data came from immunoSEQ multiplex PCR; TCRdb stores just in-frame clones and leaves some out. This table holds more than 85,000 clones, around 94% found once. Sequencing was done on a sample of Tregs sorted from blood. All receptors derive from a human donor in good health. Both conserved end residues are trimmed from each CDR3. A D gene is named only where the DNA matches it firmly.

v_gene	d_gene	j_gene	CDR3aa
TRBV9	-	TRBJ1-4	ASSVTATNEKLF
TRBV2	-	TRBJ1-6	ASSVRGGRSPLH
TRBV18	-	TRBJ2-2	ASSPTGELF
TRBV30	-	TRBJ1-2	AWSVWPREGYT
TRBV27	-	TRBJ2-7	ASSFGWSSYEQY
TRBV4-1	-	TRBJ2-4	ASSQEELAKNIQY
TRBV7-2	-	TRBJ2-7	ASGREQY
TRBV2	TRBD1	TRBJ2-7	ASARQGYEQY
TRBV5-4	-	TRBJ1-5	ASSLAGTPPQH
TRBV14	TRBD2	TRBJ2-3	ASTRGGRGDTQY
TRBV7-9	-	TRBJ2-7	ASSFQSYTYEQY
TRBV4-2	TRBD2	TRBJ2-2	ASSPTSGNTGELF
TRBV7-3	-	TRBJ2-2	ASSLIPTNTGELF
TRBV2	-	TRBJ2-2	ASSEAGLRTGELF
TRBV7-9	-	TRBJ2-7	ASSKRSREQY
TRBV10-1	-	TRBJ2-1	ASSESGQGIGNEQF
TRBV10-3	-	TRBJ1-2	AISEGGESGYT
TRBV19	-	TRBJ2-7	ASSRSGSSYEQY
TRBV5-4	-	TRBJ2-3	ASSLPGIDTQY
TRBV19	-	TRBJ1-5	ASKRGAGGTAKPQH
TRBV6-4	-	TRBJ2-6	ASKPSGANVLT
TRBV11-3	-	TRBJ2-1	ASSRGDEQF
TRBV27	-	TRBJ1-5	ASSLVPGVNQPQH
TRBV27	-	TRBJ1-1	ASSKQGNTEAF
TRBV15	-	TRBJ1-1	ATSRAPGAGLNTEAF
TRBV11-2	-	TRBJ1-1	ASSPQRDTEAF
TRBV5-6	TRBD2	TRBJ2-1	ASSLVTSGTAQF
TRBV28	TRBD1	TRBJ1-3	ASSRQGAIGNTIY
TRBV15	-	TRBJ1-3	ATSTGFSGNTIY
TRBV10-3	-	TRBJ2-2	AISGTGGIAGGVTGELF
TRBV11-2	-	TRBJ2-2	ASSLVRILANHMTGELF
TRBV18	-	TRBJ2-5	ASSLQETQY
TRBV6-1	-	TRBJ2-1	ATTLAEPRGQF
TRBV5-1	-	TRBJ2-1	ASRGRARDEQF
TRBV10-1	TRBD2	TRBJ2-5	ASSESRTRQY
TRBV29-1	-	TRBJ1-1	SVETRPPNTEAF
TRBV20-1	-	TRBJ2-1	SARYNEQF